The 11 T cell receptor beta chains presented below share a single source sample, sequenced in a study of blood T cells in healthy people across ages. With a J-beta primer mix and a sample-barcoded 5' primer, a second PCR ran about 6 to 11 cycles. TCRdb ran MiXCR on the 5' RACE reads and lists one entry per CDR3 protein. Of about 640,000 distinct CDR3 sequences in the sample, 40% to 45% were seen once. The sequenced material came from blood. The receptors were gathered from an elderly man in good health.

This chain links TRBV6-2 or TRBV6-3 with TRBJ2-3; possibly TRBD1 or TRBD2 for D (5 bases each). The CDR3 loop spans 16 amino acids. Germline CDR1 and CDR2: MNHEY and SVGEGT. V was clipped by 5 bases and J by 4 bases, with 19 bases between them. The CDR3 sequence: CASSPPSRGRSDTQYF. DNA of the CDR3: TGTGCCAGCAGTCCTCCCTCGAGGGGCCGGTCAGATACGCAGTATTTT.

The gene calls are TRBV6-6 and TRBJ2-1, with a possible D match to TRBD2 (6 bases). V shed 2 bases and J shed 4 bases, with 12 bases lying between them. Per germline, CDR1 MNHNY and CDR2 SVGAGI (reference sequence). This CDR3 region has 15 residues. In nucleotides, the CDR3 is TGTGCCAGCAGTTACCAGCAGGGACTGTACAATGAGCAGTTCTTC. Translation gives CASSYQQGLYNEQFF.

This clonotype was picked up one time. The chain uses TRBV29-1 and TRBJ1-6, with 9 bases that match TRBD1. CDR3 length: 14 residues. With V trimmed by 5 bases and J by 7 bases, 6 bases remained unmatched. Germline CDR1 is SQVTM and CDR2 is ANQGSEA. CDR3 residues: CSVTTGGGNSPLHF. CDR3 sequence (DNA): TGCAGCGTTACTACAGGGGGCGGCAATTCACCCCTCCACTTT.

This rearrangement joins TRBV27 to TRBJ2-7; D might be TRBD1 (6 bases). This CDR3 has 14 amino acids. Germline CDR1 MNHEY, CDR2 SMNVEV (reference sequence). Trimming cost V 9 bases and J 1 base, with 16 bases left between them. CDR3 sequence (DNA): TGTGCCAGGGGGGCGGTATATCATTCCTACGAGCAGTACTTC. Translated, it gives CARGAVYHSYEQYF.

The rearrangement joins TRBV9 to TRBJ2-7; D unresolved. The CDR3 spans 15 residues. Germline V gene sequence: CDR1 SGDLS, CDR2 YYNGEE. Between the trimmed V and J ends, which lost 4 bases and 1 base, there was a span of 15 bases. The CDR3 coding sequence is TGTGCCAGCAGCCCCTTGGGCCTAGAATCCTACGAGCAGTACTTC. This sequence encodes CASSPLGLESYEQYF.

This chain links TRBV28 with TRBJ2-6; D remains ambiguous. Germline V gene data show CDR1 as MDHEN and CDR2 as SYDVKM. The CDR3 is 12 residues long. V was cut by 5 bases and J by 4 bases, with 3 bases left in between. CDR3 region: CASSEGANVLTF. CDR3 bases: TGTGCCAGCAGTGAGGGGGCCAACGTCCTGACTTTC.

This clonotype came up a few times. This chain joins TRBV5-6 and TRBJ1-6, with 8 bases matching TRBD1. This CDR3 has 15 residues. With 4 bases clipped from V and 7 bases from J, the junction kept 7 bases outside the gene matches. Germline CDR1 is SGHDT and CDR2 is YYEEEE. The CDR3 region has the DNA TGTGCCAGCAGCACCGAGGACAGGGAGAATTCACCCCTCCACTTT. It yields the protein CASSTEDRENSPLHF. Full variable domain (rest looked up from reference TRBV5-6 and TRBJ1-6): DAGVTQSPTHLIKTRGQQVTLRCSPKSGHDTVSWYQQALGQGPQFIFQYYEEEERQRGNFPDRFSGHQFPNYSSELNVNALLLGDSALYLCASSTEDRENSPLHFGNGTRLTVT.

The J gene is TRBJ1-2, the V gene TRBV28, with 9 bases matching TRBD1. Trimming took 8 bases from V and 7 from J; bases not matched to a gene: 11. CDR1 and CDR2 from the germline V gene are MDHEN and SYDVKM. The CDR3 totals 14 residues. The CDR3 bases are TGTGCCAGCGTTCAAACAGGGGGCGCGAGTGGCTACACCTTC. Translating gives CASVQTGGASGYTF.

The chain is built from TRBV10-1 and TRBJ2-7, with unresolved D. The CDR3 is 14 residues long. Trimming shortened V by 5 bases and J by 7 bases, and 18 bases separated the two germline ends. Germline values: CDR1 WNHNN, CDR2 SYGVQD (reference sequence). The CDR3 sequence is CASSLDRTYNEQYF. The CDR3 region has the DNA TGCGCCAGCAGTCTTGACCGTACCTACAATGAGCAGTACTTC.

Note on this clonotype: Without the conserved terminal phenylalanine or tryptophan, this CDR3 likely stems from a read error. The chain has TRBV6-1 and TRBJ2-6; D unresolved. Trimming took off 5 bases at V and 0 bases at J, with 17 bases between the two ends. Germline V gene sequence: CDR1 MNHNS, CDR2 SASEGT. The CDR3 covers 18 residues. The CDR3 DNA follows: TGTGCCAGCAGTCCCAACAATCCCTCTCTCTCTGGGGCCAACGTCCTGACTCTC. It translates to CASSPNNPSLSGANVLTL.

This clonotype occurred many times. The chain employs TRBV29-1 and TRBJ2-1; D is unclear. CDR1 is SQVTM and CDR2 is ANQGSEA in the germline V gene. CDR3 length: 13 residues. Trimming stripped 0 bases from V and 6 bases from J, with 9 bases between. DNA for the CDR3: TGCAGCGTTGAAGAAGGGCTGTTCAATGAGCAGTTCTTC. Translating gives CSVEEGLFNEQFF.